The rows below give T cell receptor beta chains drawn from one sample of a study of cytomegalovirus exposure and HLA in healthy donors. Measured with immunoSEQ multiplex PCR; TCRdb has only the in-frame clones, and not every one. This sample carries about 92,000 clones, roughly 80% of them seen once, and the ten largest clones take roughly 1.2%. The sequenced material came from PBMCs. These receptors were obtained from a girl aged 2 to 9 in good health and CMV-seropositive. CDR3s include the opening cysteine and the closing phenylalanine or tryptophan. Fields, in order: clone size, D gene, J gene, V gene, CDR3 length, CDR3 DNA, CDR3 protein. A D gene is named only where the DNA matches it firmly. Clone size, where shown, is once, few, many, or a class for clones that have expanded.

- | - | TRBJ2-1 | TRBV9 | 18 | TGTGCCAGCAGCGCTCCCCTGGGAGGGGGAGGGCCGGTGAGTGAGCAGTTCTTC | CASSAPLGGGGPVSEQFF
- | - | TRBJ2-7 | TRBV6-5 | 15 | TGTGCCAGCAGCCCCATCCCGACGGGATCCTACGAGCAGTACTTC | CASSPIPTGSYEQYF
once | - | TRBJ2-7 | TRBV5-4 | 13 | TGTGCCAGCAGCATTGTGGGGGGCTACGAGCAGTACTTC | CASSIVGGYEQYF
- | - | TRBJ1-3 | TRBV28 | 18 | TGTGCCAGCAGTTTATTCGGCTGGGAGCCCCTCTCTGGAAACACCATATATTTT | CASSLFGWEPLSGNTIYF
- | TRBD1 | TRBJ2-5 | TRBV5-1 | 14 | TGCGCCAGCAGCTTGGCGGGGACAGAAGAGACCCAGTACTTC | CASSLAGTEETQYF
- | - | TRBJ2-6 | TRBV18 | 21 | TGTGCCAGCTCACCATTCAGGAAAGACAGTTACTTCACGCCTGGGGCCAACGTCCTGACTTTC | CASSPFRKDSYFTPGANVLTF
- | - | TRBJ1-1 | TRBV4-3 | 17 | TGCGCCAGCAGCCAAGACTCCTACGGGGGGACGAACACTGAAGCTTTCTTT | CASSQDSYGGTNTEAFF
- | - | TRBJ2-6 | TRBV11-2 | 15 | TGTGCCAGCAGCCGCGTATTCTCTGGGGCCAACGTCCTGACTTTC | CASSRVFSGANVLTF
- | TRBD2 | TRBJ2-1 | TRBV6-4 | 13 | TGTGCCAGCAGTAGCGGGAGTTACAATGAGCAGTTCTTC | CASSSGSYNEQFF
- | TRBD1 | TRBJ1-5 | TRBV19 | 14 | TGTGCCAGTAGCCTAGACAGGGATGGTCAGCCCCAGCATTTT | CASSLDRDGQPQHF
few | TRBD1 | TRBJ1-4 | TRBV6-5 | 14 | TGTGCCAGCAAGCAGGACAGGGGGCTCGAAAAACTGTTTTTT | CASKQDRGLEKLFF
- | - | TRBJ1-3 | TRBV10-3 | 13 | TGTGCCATCAGTGAGTCGGCGGGGAACACCATATATTTT | CAISESAGNTIYF
- | - | TRBJ1-4 | TRBV10-3 | 14 | TGTGCCATCAGTGAGCCGACAGCTAGGGAAAAACTGTTTTTT | CAISEPTAREKLFF
- | - | TRBJ2-1 | TRBV5-1 | 12 | TGCGCCAGCAGCTTTCCGAGCGATGAGCAGTTCTTC | CASSFPSDEQFF
- | - | TRBJ1-4 | TRBV29-1 | 12 | TGCAGTTCCGTAGGGGTGAATGAAAAACTGTTTTTT | CSSVGVNEKLFF
once | - | TRBJ1-1 | TRBV28 | 12 | TGTGCCACCGCCCTGATCGGACAGAGGGCTTTCTTT | CATALIGQRAFF
- | TRBD1 | TRBJ1-2 | TRBV19 | 12 | TGTGCCAGTAGTACGCGACAGGGGAGCTACACCTTC | CASSTRQGSYTF
- | - | TRBJ1-5 | TRBV4-1 | 13 | TGCGCCAGCAGCCGGACAGATAATCAGCCCCAGCATTTT | CASSRTDNQPQHF
once | TRBD2 | TRBJ2-7 | TRBV19 | 15 | TGTGCCAGTAGTAGAATCTTCGGGAGGGAATGGGAGCAGTACTTC | CASSRIFGREWEQYF
- | TRBD2 | TRBJ2-4 | TRBV4-1 | 15 | TGCGCCAGCAGCCAAACTAGCGGGATCGGAAACATTCAGTACTTC | CASSQTSGIGNIQYF
few | TRBD1 | TRBJ1-1 | TRBV30 | 14 | TGTGCCTGGAGTGTTACAGGGGGCTGGACTGAAGCTTTCTTT | CAWSVTGGWTEAFF
- | - | TRBJ2-5 | TRBV5-6 | 16 | TGTGCCAGCAGCTTTCTTTCTGGGGGCCCTCGGGAGACCCAGTACTTC | CASSFLSGGPRETQYF
once | TRBD1 | TRBJ2-1 | TRBV9 | 15 | TGTGCCAGCAGCGTTGAAAGACAGGGATACAATGAGCAGTTCTTC | CASSVERQGYNEQFF
- | TRBD1 | TRBJ2-1 | TRBV30 | 17 | TGTGCCTGGAGTGCAGATGGACAGGGAGGTGTCTACAATGAGCAGTTCTTC | CAWSADGQGGVYNEQFF
- | TRBD1 | TRBJ2-5 | TRBV5-1 | 15 | TGCGCCAGCAGCTCCGACAGGGGGCCCCAAGAGACCCAGTACTTC | CASSSDRGPQETQYF